A single sample gave rise to the 6 T cell receptor beta chains below, sequenced in a study of T cell clonotyping in hematopoietic cell transplantation. Clones were read by immunoSEQ multiplex PCR, and TCRdb kept only the in-frame ones, dropping some. The sample consists of about 41,000 clones, about 85% of them appearing once. The sample's time point: recipient sample about 28 days before transplant, after cytoreduction. Here the sequenced sample was peripheral blood mononuclear cells, taken before stem cell transplant. The receptors were sampled from a man aged 60 to 69 with acute myeloid leukemia. Some clones in this sample may be carry-over from other donors' samples.

This clone was picked up one time. Here the CDR3 DNA reads TGCAGCGGAGAGAGGGTCGGCGATACGCAGTATTTT. It yields the protein CSGERVGDTQYF. V is TRBV29-1 and J is TRBJ2-3; tentative D call: TRBD2 (5 bases). V lost 7 bases and J lost 6, with 14 bases in between. Per germline, CDR1 SQVTM and CDR2 ANQGSEA. There are 12 residues in the CDR3.

This sequence joins TRBV14 and TRBJ1-2, with D maybe TRBD1 (5 bases). CDR1 is SGHDN and CDR2 is FVKESK in the germline V gene. The length of the CDR3 is 17 residues. Trimming took off 1 base at V and 4 bases at J, with 19 bases between the two ends. The CDR3, as DNA: TGTGCCAGCAGCCAAGGCTTTCAGGGTTTGACCGTCTATGGCTACACCTTC. This sequence encodes CASSQGFQGLTVYGYTF. Looking up the rest from reference TRBV14 and TRBJ1-2 gives the full variable domain: EAGVTQFPSHSVIEKGQTVTLRCDPISGHDNLYWYRRVMGKEIKFLLHFVKESKQDESGMPNNRFLAERTGGTYSTLKVQPAELEDSGVYFCASSQGFQGLTVYGYTFGSGTRLTVV.

This clone has more than one count but fewer than ten. This rearrangement joins TRBV27 to TRBJ2-7; D not resolved. Germline V gene data show CDR1 as MNHEY and CDR2 as SMNVEV (reference sequence). The germline V and J ends were trimmed by 3 bases and 0 bases, with 6 bases remaining between them. The CDR3 is made up of 13 amino acids. CDR3 bases: TGTGCCAGCAGTTTCAGGTCCTCCTACGAGCAGTACTTC. It encodes CASSFRSSYEQYF.

For the CDR3, the DNA is TGTGCCAGCAGTTTAGTTTGGACAACTAACTATGGCTACACCTTC. Translation gives CASSLVWTTNYGYTF. V and J are TRBV28 and TRBJ1-2; D is perhaps TRBD1 (5 bases). Germline CDR1 and CDR2: MDHEN and SYDVKM. V was trimmed by 2 bases and J by 0 bases, leaving 10 bases between them. CDR3 size: 15 residues.

This chain connects TRBV6-5 to TRBJ1-2; D is unresolved. V dropped 6 bases and J dropped 4 bases, with 6 bases sitting between them. There are 11 residues in the CDR3. CDR1 is MNHEY and CDR2 is SVGAGI in the germline V gene. CDR3 coding DNA: TGTGCCAGCAGCGGAGCCTATGGCTACACCTTC. Amino acids: CASSGAYGYTF.

In regard to this clone: The junction differs from germline at one of its ends, possibly a read error. The rearrangement joins TRBV10-2 to TRBJ2-3; D not certain. There are 15 residues in the CDR3. CDR1 is WSHSY, CDR2 SAAADI, per germline. Here the CDR3 DNA reads TGCGCCAGCAGTGAGTCGGCGGTGAACACAGATGCGCAGTATTTT. Translating gives CASSESAVNTDAQYF.